This TCR beta chain was documented in a study of blood T cell repertoires in COVID-19. For the study at large: COVID-19 samples, acute and convalescent, were from the United States, Italy and Spain. Nucleic acid was either cDNA or gDNA, and it came from T cells, B-cell-depleted T cells, or PBMCs.

CDR1 is MNHNS, CDR2 SASEGT, per germline. The CDR3 is made up of 13 amino acids. Trimming removed 2 bases at V and 5 bases at J, with 9 bases between. Source study methods: Estimation of nucleated cell counts relied on the amplification of reference gene primers. Profiled with immunoSEQ multiplex PCR; TCRdb holds only in-frame clones, not every one. V, J and clone size reflect that table, while D and trimming were determined from the DNA. The repertoire holds around 100,000 clones, with 84% as singletons. The sequence derives from a human donor in a cohort sampled during active or convalescent COVID-19. The material sequenced was peripheral blood. The J gene is TRBJ1-2, the V gene TRBV6-1; D unclear. CDR3 sequence (DNA): TGTGCCAGCAGTGAACAGTTATTTTATGGCTACACCTTC. This translates into CASSEQLFYGYTF.